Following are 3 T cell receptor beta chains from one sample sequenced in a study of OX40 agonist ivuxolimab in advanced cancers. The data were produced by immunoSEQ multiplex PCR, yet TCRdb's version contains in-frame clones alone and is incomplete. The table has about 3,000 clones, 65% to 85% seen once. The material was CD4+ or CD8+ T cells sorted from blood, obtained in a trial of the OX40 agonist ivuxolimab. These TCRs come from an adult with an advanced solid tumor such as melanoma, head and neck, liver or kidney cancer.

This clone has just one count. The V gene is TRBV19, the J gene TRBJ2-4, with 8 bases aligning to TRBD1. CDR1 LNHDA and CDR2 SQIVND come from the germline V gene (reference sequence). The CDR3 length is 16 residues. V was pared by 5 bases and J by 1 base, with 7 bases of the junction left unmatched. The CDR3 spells CASSYPDRVAKNIQYF. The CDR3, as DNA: TGTGCCAGTAGTTATCCGGACAGGGTTGCCAAAAACATTCAGTACTTC.

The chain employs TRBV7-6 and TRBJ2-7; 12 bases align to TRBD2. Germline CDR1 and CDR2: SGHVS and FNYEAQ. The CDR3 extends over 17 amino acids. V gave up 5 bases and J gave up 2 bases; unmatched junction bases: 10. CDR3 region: CASSQNTLAGGPYEQYF. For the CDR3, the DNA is TGTGCCAGCAGCCAAAATACACTAGCGGGAGGACCCTACGAGCAGTACTTC.

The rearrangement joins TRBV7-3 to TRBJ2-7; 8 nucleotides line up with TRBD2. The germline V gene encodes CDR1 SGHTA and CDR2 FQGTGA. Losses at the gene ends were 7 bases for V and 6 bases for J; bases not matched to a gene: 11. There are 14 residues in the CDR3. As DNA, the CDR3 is TGTGCCAGCACCCCCCTCGCGGCGGGAGGCGAGCAGTACTTC. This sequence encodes CASTPLAAGGEQYF.